These 3 T cell receptor beta chains were all obtained from the same sample, sequenced in a study of cytotoxic CD8 clonotypes in ibrutinib-treated CLL. The assay was immunoSEQ multiplex PCR, and TCRdb's table has in-frame clones only and misses some. The data hold several thousand clones, with about two thirds observed a single time. Specimen: PBMCs, collected before ibrutinib treatment. The receptor set was obtained from a human donor with chronic lymphocytic leukemia.

The chain employs TRBV10-3 and TRBJ1-1, with a tentative D call TRBD1 (5 bases). Germline values: CDR1 ENHRY, CDR2 SYGVKD. The CDR3 is made up of 15 amino acids. Deletions cut 0 bases from V and 0 bases from J, with 8 bases between. In nucleotides, the CDR3 is TGTGCCATCAGTGAGTCTCGGGGGATGAACACTGAAGCTTTCTTT. This translates into CAISESRGMNTEAFF.

The chain uses TRBV6-5 and TRBJ1-1; 8 bases map to TRBD1. Germline V CDR1 and CDR2: MNHEY, SVGAGI. The CDR3 loop spans 14 amino acids. V lost 6 bases to trimming and J lost 3 bases; unmatched junction nucleotides: 6. CDR3 DNA: TGTGCCAGCAGAGACCCGACAGGGGACACTGAAGCTTTCTTT. It codes for CASRDPTGDTEAFF.

The chain has TRBV10-3 and TRBJ2-7; D ambiguous. CDR1 is ENHRY and CDR2 is SYGVKD in the germline V gene. V lost 2 bases to trimming and J lost 2 bases, with 4 bases between them. The CDR3 has 12 residues. The CDR3 DNA reads TGTGCCATCAGTGAGAGGGCCTACGAGCAGTACTTC. Translating it yields CAISERAYEQYF.